This T cell receptor beta chain was obtained from a study of blood T cell repertoires in COVID-19. Across the whole study: T cells, B-cell-depleted T cells, or PBMCs provided the cDNA or gDNA that served as material.

V lost 5 bases to trimming and J lost 0 bases, with 11 bases between them. The CDR3 is 15 amino acids. The germline CDR1 and CDR2 sequences are SGHAT and FQNNGV. In the authors' workflow: By means of reference gene primer amplification, nucleated cell counts were estimated. Clones were sequenced by immunoSEQ multiplex PCR, and TCRdb holds only the in-frame ones, with some missing. V, J and clone size reflect that table, while D and trimming were determined from the DNA. The sample holds about 100,000 clones, 91% seen once. The rearrangement uses TRBV11-2 and TRBJ2-1; no firm D call. The TCR was taken from a man aged 45-65 years with acute or convalescent COVID-19. The sequenced material came from peripheral blood. This chain's CDR3 is CASSARSSSYNEQFF. The CDR3, as DNA: TGTGCCAGCAGCGCCAGGTCCAGCTCCTACAATGAGCAGTTCTTC.